This is a list of T cell receptor beta chains from one sample in a study of CD8+CD57+ T cells in acquired aplastic anemia. TCRdb analysed the reads with MiXCR anew, one entry per CDR3 protein. This sample yields more than 150,000 distinct CDR3 sequences, of which about 47% are seen a single time; approximately 3% belongs to the top ten. The sequenced sample was sorted CD4+, CD8+, or CD8+CD57+ T cells (not recorded which) from PBMCs. All receptors derive from a human donor in good health. Each CDR3 is given with its conserved first and last residue. The D gene is left open where the match is weak. Clone size appears in some rows only: once, few, many, or a class for an expanded clone.

CDR3 DNA: TGTGCCTGGAGCAAAGACAAGACTAATGAAAAACTGTTTTTT
CDR3 protein: CAWSKDKTNEKLFF
V gene: TRBV30
clone size: few
D gene: .
J gene: TRBJ1-4

CDR3 DNA: TGTGCCAGCAGCTTAGCTGGAAACACCATATATTTT
CDR3 protein: CASSLAGNTIYF
V gene: TRBV7-2
clone size: medium-sized
D gene: .
J gene: TRBJ1-3

CDR3 DNA: TGCAGTGCTAGAGATGAGGAAACCTACGAGCAGTACTTC
CDR3 protein: CSARDEETYEQYF
V gene: TRBV20-1
clone size: many
D gene: .
J gene: TRBJ2-7

CDR3 DNA: TGTGCCAGCAGCCCCGGTCAGGGGCCAACCTACGAGCAGTACTTC
CDR3 protein: CASSPGQGPTYEQYF
V gene: TRBV13
clone size: many
D gene: .
J gene: TRBJ2-7

CDR3 DNA: TGTGCCATCGGACAAACAGGGGGACGTGCTGGCGGGGAGCTGTTTTTT
CDR3 protein: CAIGQTGGRAGGELFF
V gene: TRBV10-3
clone size: .
D gene: TRBD1
J gene: TRBJ2-2

CDR3 DNA: TGTGCCAGCAGCGATCCCGCCTACGAGCAGTACTTC
CDR3 protein: CASSDPAYEQYF
V gene: TRBV9
clone size: .
D gene: .
J gene: TRBJ2-7

CDR3 DNA: TGTGCCTGGTCGGGACAGGGGAGCTATGGCTACACCTTC
CDR3 protein: CAWSGQGSYGYTF
V gene: TRBV30
clone size: .
D gene: TRBD1
J gene: TRBJ1-2

CDR3 DNA: TGTGCCAGCAGTCCCGGCGTGGGTAGCTGGGATGGCTACACCTTC
CDR3 protein: CASSPGVGSWDGYTF
V gene: TRBV2
clone size: .
D gene: .
J gene: TRBJ1-2

CDR3 DNA: TGTGCCAGCAGCGAAACGACAGTAGGGGTACGGGGGTACGATGAGCAGTTCTTC
CDR3 protein: CASSETTVGVRGYDEQFF
V gene: TRBV25-1
clone size: .
D gene: .
J gene: TRBJ2-1

CDR3 DNA: TGTGCCACCAGTGATCACGGGACTAGCGGGAGGTATACCCAGTACTTC
CDR3 protein: CATSDHGTSGRYTQYF
V gene: TRBV24-1
clone size: .
D gene: TRBD2
J gene: TRBJ2-5

CDR3 DNA: TGCGCCAGCAGCTTGGGGGGGTCCTCTGGGGCCAACGTCCTGACTTTC
CDR3 protein: CASSLGGSSGANVLTF
V gene: TRBV5-1
clone size: many
D gene: .
J gene: TRBJ2-6

CDR3 DNA: TGTGCCAGTAGTACCGACGTGTGGGCCGAGCAGTACTTC
CDR3 protein: CASSTDVWAEQYF
V gene: TRBV19
clone size: .
D gene: .
J gene: TRBJ2-7

CDR3 DNA: TGTGCCACCAGCAGAGGAACAGGGGGGGGTCTCGAGCAGTACTTC
CDR3 protein: CATSRGTGGGLEQYF
V gene: TRBV15
clone size: .
D gene: .
J gene: TRBJ2-7

CDR3 DNA: TGTGCCAGCAGCCAAGATGACTACTTCACAGATACGCAGTATTTT
CDR3 protein: CASSQDDYFTDTQYF
V gene: TRBV14
clone size: .
D gene: .
J gene: TRBJ2-3

CDR3 DNA: TGTGCCAGCAGCTTAGGCAGGTTTGGGGTCACAGATACGCAGTATTTT
CDR3 protein: CASSLGRFGVTDTQYF
V gene: TRBV11-3
clone size: few
D gene: .
J gene: TRBJ2-3

CDR3 DNA: TGTGCCAGCAGCTCAATAGGTGAAAAACTGTTTTTT
CDR3 protein: CASSSIGEKLFF
V gene: TRBV5-6
clone size: many
D gene: .
J gene: TRBJ1-4

CDR3 DNA: TGTGCCATCAAACGGACAGGGAACACAGATACGCAGTATTTT
CDR3 protein: CAIKRTGNTDTQYF
V gene: TRBV2
clone size: .
D gene: TRBD1
J gene: TRBJ2-3

CDR3 DNA: TGTGCCAGCAGCGAGAACTTGGGCTACGAGCAGTACTTC
CDR3 protein: CASSENLGYEQYF
V gene: TRBV7-8
clone size: .
D gene: .
J gene: TRBJ2-7

CDR3 DNA: TGCAGTGCTCCTCCCGGGAGCGGGAGGGCCCTAGGGTCCTACGAGCAGTACTTC
CDR3 protein: CSAPPGSGRALGSYEQYF
V gene: TRBV20-1
clone size: .
D gene: TRBD2
J gene: TRBJ2-7

CDR3 DNA: TGCAGCGTTGATGGCGTTAGTGAAGCTTTCTTT
CDR3 protein: CSVDGVSEAFF
V gene: TRBV29-1
clone size: many
D gene: .
J gene: TRBJ1-1

CDR3 DNA: TGTGCCAGCCACCGTACGAGGAACACTGAAGCTTTCTTT
CDR3 protein: CASHRTRNTEAFF
V gene: TRBV7-2
clone size: once
D gene: .
J gene: TRBJ1-1

CDR3 DNA: TGCGCCAGCAGCTTGGCCCTTGGACAGTCCTACGAGCAGTACTTC
CDR3 protein: CASSLALGQSYEQYF
V gene: TRBV5-1
clone size: many
D gene: .
J gene: TRBJ2-7

CDR3 DNA: TGCGCCAGCTGGGGGTCCTCCACAGGGGGCAGGGAGACCCAGTACTTC
CDR3 protein: CASWGSSTGGRETQYF
V gene: TRBV10-2
clone size: many
D gene: TRBD1
J gene: TRBJ2-5

CDR3 DNA: TGTGCCAGCAGCCCGACGTTAGCTGGCCACGAGCAGTACTTC
CDR3 protein: CASSPTLAGHEQYF
V gene: TRBV5-4
clone size: few
D gene: .
J gene: TRBJ2-7

CDR3 DNA: TGTGCCAGCAGCTTATGGGGGGAGAAGGGGGATGAGCAGTTCTTC
CDR3 protein: CASSLWGEKGDEQFF
V gene: TRBV7-3
clone size: .
D gene: .
J gene: TRBJ2-1

CDR3 DNA: TGTGCCATCAGTGAGTCAGGGTTAGGGAACACTGAAGCTTTCTTT
CDR3 protein: CAISESGLGNTEAFF
V gene: TRBV10-3
clone size: .
D gene: .
J gene: TRBJ1-1

CDR3 DNA: TGTGCCAGCAGTCCGGCGGGAGGGAGCACAGATACGCAGTATTTT
CDR3 protein: CASSPAGGSTDTQYF
V gene: TRBV28
clone size: .
D gene: TRBD2
J gene: TRBJ2-3

CDR3 DNA: TGTGCCAGCAGTGAAAGCGGGACTAACTATGGCTACACCTTC
CDR3 protein: CASSESGTNYGYTF
V gene: TRBV2
clone size: .
D gene: .
J gene: TRBJ1-2

CDR3 DNA: TGTGCCAGCAGTTCCTATCCAAAAGGGGTAGAGCAGTACTTC
CDR3 protein: CASSSYPKGVEQYF
V gene: TRBV2
clone size: .
D gene: .
J gene: TRBJ2-7

CDR3 DNA: TGCAGCGTTGTTCAGCTAGCGGGAGTAGCAGATACGCAGTATTTT
CDR3 protein: CSVVQLAGVADTQYF
V gene: TRBV29-1
clone size: many
D gene: TRBD2
J gene: TRBJ2-3

CDR3 DNA: TGTGCCAGCAGGGCCCTTGGTGGGGGTAATGAAAAGCTGTTTTTT
CDR3 protein: CASRALGGGNEKLFF
V gene: TRBV10-3
clone size: .
D gene: .
J gene: TRBJ1-4

CDR3 DNA: TGTGCCAGTAGCCGAGGGACCGGTGTGGGCAATCAGCCCCAGCATTTT
CDR3 protein: CASSRGTGVGNQPQHF
V gene: TRBV19
clone size: many
D gene: .
J gene: TRBJ1-5

CDR3 DNA: TGTGCCAGCAGCTTAGGACAGGGTCGTAACGAGCAGTACTTC
CDR3 protein: CASSLGQGRNEQYF
V gene: TRBV7-2
clone size: many
D gene: TRBD1
J gene: TRBJ2-7

CDR3 DNA: TGTGCCAGCAGTGCCTCTAGCGGAAACTACGAGCAGTACTTC
CDR3 protein: CASSASSGNYEQYF
V gene: TRBV2
clone size: .
D gene: TRBD2
J gene: TRBJ2-7

CDR3 DNA: TGTGCCAGCAGCCAAAGAGGGGGGACCCAGTACTTC
CDR3 protein: CASSQRGGTQYF
V gene: TRBV7-9
clone size: few
D gene: .
J gene: TRBJ2-5

CDR3 DNA: TGCAGTGCCTGGACAGAGTACTTCAATCAGCCCCAGCATTTT
CDR3 protein: CSAWTEYFNQPQHF
V gene: TRBV20-1
clone size: .
D gene: .
J gene: TRBJ1-5

CDR3 DNA: TGTGCCAGCAGCCGGCGAGGGGGCGCGGGCTATGGCTACACCTTC
CDR3 protein: CASSRRGGAGYGYTF
V gene: TRBV3-1
clone size: few
D gene: TRBD1
J gene: TRBJ1-2

CDR3 DNA: TGTGCCAGTAGTATGGGACAGGTAGACACCGGGGAGCTGTTTTTT
CDR3 protein: CASSMGQVDTGELFF
V gene: TRBV19
clone size: once
D gene: TRBD1
J gene: TRBJ2-2

CDR3 DNA: TGCGCCAGCTGCATGTTGCGGGGGGCCCCCTACGAGCAGTACTTC
CDR3 protein: CASCMLRGAPYEQYF
V gene: TRBV10-2
clone size: .
D gene: TRBD2
J gene: TRBJ2-7

CDR3 DNA: TGTGCCAGTAGTATCCTCACAGGGACAGGGGTTGGCTCTGGGGCCAACGTCCTGACTTTC
CDR3 protein: CASSILTGTGVGSGANVLTF
V gene: TRBV19
clone size: .
D gene: TRBD1
J gene: TRBJ2-6

CDR3 DNA: TGCGCCAGCAGCTTGGCGGCGGGAGTTGTCACAGATACGCAGTATTTT
CDR3 protein: CASSLAAGVVTDTQYF
V gene: TRBV5-1
clone size: many
D gene: TRBD2
J gene: TRBJ2-3

CDR3 DNA: TGTGCCAGCAGCGTATTTAAGGGGGCGAACACTGAAGCTTTCTTT
CDR3 protein: CASSVFKGANTEAFF
V gene: TRBV9
clone size: many
D gene: TRBD1
J gene: TRBJ1-1

CDR3 DNA: TGCGCCAGCAGCCGCCTGACTAGCGGAGGCCCCGGGGAGCTGTTTTTT
CDR3 protein: CASSRLTSGGPGELFF
V gene: TRBV5-1
clone size: many
D gene: TRBD2
J gene: TRBJ2-2

CDR3 DNA: TGTGCCAGCAGCCAAAGACAGGGGCTTAATGAAAAACTGTTTTTT
CDR3 protein: CASSQRQGLNEKLFF
V gene: TRBV2
clone size: many
D gene: TRBD1
J gene: TRBJ1-4

CDR3 DNA: TGTGCCAGCAGCTTTCGCACTGAAGCTTTCTTT
CDR3 protein: CASSFRTEAFF
V gene: TRBV7-9
clone size: many
D gene: .
J gene: TRBJ1-1

CDR3 DNA: TGTGCCAGCTCACCATCAGTAGCGGGAGTGGGTCGCGAGCAGTACTTC
CDR3 protein: CASSPSVAGVGREQYF
V gene: TRBV25-1
clone size: few
D gene: TRBD2
J gene: TRBJ2-7

CDR3 DNA: TGTGCCAGCAGTGCTAGGGACAGGGGGCTAAACTATGGCTACACCTTC
CDR3 protein: CASSARDRGLNYGYTF
V gene: TRBV2
clone size: .
D gene: TRBD1
J gene: TRBJ1-2

CDR3 DNA: TGTGCCAGCAGTGAAGCGCAGGGGCCGGCCTACGAGCAGTACTTC
CDR3 protein: CASSEAQGPAYEQYF
V gene: TRBV2
clone size: .
D gene: .
J gene: TRBJ2-7